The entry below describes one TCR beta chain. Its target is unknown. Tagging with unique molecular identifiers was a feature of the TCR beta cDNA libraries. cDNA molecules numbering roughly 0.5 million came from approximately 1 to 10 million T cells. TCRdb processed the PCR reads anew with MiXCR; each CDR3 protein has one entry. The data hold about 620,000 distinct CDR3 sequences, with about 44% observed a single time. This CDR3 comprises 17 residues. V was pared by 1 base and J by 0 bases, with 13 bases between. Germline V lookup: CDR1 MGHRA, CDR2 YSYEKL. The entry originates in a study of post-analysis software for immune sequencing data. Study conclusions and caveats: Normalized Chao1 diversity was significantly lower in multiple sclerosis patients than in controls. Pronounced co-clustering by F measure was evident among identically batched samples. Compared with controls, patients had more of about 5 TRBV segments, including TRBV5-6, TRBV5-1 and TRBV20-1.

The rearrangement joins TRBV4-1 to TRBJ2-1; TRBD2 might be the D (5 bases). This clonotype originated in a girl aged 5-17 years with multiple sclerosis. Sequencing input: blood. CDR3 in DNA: TGCGCCAGCAGCCAAGTGCTGACTACGAGCTCCTACAATGAGCAGTTCTTC. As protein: CASSQVLTTSSYNEQFF.